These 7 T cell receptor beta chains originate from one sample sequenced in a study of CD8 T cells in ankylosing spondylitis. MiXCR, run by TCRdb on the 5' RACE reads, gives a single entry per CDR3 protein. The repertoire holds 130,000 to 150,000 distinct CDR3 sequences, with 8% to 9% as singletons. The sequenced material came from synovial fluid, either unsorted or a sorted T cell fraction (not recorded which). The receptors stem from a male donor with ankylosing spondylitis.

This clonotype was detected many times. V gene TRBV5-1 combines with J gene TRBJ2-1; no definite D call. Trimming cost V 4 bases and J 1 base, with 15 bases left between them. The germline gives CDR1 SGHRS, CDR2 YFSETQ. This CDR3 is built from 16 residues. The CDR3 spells CASSPAGVGSYNEQFF. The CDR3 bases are TGCGCCAGCAGCCCCGCTGGGGTAGGGTCCTACAATGAGCAGTTCTTC.

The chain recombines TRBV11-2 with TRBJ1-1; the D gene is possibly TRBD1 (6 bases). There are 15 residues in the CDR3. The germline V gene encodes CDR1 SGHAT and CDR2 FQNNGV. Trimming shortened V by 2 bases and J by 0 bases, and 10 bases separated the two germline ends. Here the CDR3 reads CASSLWGGLNTEAFF. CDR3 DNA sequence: TGTGCCAGCAGCTTATGGGGGGGGCTGAACACTGAAGCTTTCTTT.

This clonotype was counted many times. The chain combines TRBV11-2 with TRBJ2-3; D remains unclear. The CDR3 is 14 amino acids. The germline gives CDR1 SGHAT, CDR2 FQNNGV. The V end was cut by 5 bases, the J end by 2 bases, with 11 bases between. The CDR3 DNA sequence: TGTGCCAGCAGCGCAGCCATCGTCACAGATACGCAGTATTTT. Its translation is CASSAAIVTDTQYF.

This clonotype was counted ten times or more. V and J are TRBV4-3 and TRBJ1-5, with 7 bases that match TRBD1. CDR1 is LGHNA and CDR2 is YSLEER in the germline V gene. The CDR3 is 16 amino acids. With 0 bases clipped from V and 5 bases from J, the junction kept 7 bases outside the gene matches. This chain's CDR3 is CASSQDPQGEDQPQHF. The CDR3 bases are TGCGCCAGCAGCCAAGATCCCCAGGGGGAGGATCAGCCCCAGCATTTT.

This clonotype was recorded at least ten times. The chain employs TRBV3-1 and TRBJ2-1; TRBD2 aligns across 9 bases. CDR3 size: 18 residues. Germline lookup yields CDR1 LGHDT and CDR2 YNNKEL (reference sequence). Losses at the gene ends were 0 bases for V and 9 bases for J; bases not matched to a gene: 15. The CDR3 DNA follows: TGTGCCAGCAGCCAAGAGGAGGGACCGGGACTAGCATACGGTGAGCAGTTCTTC. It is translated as CASSQEEGPGLAYGEQFF.

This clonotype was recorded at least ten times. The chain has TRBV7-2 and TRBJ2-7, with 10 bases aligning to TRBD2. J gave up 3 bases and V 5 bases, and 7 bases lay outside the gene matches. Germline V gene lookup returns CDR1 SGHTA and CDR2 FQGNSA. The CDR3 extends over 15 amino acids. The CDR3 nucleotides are TGTGCCAGCAGCCTAATAGCGGGGGGCATCTACGAGCAGTACTTC. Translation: CASSLIAGGIYEQYF.

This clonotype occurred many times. CDR3 nucleotides: TGCGCCAGCAGGATAGCGGGAGGCAATGAGCAGTTCTTC. It yields the protein CASRIAGGNEQFF. The chain joins TRBV10-2 to TRBJ2-1; 10 nucleotides line up with TRBD2. With V trimmed by 6 bases and J by 6 bases, 2 bases remained unmatched. CDR3 length: 13 amino acids. Looked up from germline, CDR1 is WSHSY and CDR2 is SAAADI.